The 28 T cell receptor beta chains below were found in one sample sequenced in a study of T cells expressing NK-cell markers. TCRdb reprocessed the 5' RACE reads, with one entry per CDR3 protein and no DNA. The table counts 500,000 to 600,000 distinct CDR3 sequences; approximately 4% lies in the top ten. Sequencing was carried out using blood T cells: a sorted CD56 or NKG2C T cell subset, CD4+ or CD8+ T cells, or bulk PBMC T cells (not recorded which). The receptors derive from a man aged 18 to 35 in good health.

The chain joins TRBV6-2 or TRBV6-3 to TRBJ2-2; TCRdb indicates TRBD1, and absent DNA this call remains unverified. Germline V gene lookup returns CDR1 MNHEY and CDR2 SVGEGT. This CDR3 is 14 amino acids long. CDR3 in amino acids: CASSFTDRTGELFF.

This chain links TRBV2 with TRBJ2-2; TCRdb designates TRBD2, a call that cannot be tested without DNA. Germline V gives CDR1 SNHLY, CDR2 FYNNEI. The CDR3 length is 19 residues. The CDR3 region is CASSVSGTSGTKNTGELFF.

The chain combines TRBV27 with TRBJ1-4; as DNA is missing, the TRBD1 call by TCRdb cannot be tested. The CDR3 sequence is 14 residues long. Per germline, CDR1 MNHEY and CDR2 SMNVEV (reference sequence). This CDR3 reads CASSRGTVNEKLFF.

The chain employs TRBV29-1 and TRBJ2-1; TCRdb returns TRBD1, unconfirmable since there is no DNA. Germline values: CDR1 SQVTM, CDR2 ANQGSEA. The CDR3 has 12 residues. CDR3 protein: CSVDGGHNEQFF.

V is TRBV4-3 and J is TRBJ2-1; the TRBD2 assignment by TCRdb is unverifiable without DNA. The length of the CDR3 is 16 residues. The germline V gene encodes CDR1 LGHNA and CDR2 YSLEER. This chain's CDR3 is CASSPTEAGGGNEQFF.

The CDR3 region is CASSQAKLAGGNEQFF. This chain uses TRBV5-1 with TRBJ2-1; the D gene TCRdb calls, TRBD2, cannot be checked with no DNA. The germline V gene has CDR1 SGHRS and CDR2 YFSETQ. This CDR3 comprises 16 residues.

The rearrangement uses TRBV15 and TRBJ1-6; as DNA is missing, the TRBD1 call by TCRdb cannot be tested. Germline V lookup: CDR1 LNHNV, CDR2 YYDKDF (reference sequence). The CDR3 sequence is 14 residues long. CDR3 in amino acids: CATSRTDGDSPLHF. The full variable domain, completed using reference TRBV15 and TRBJ1-6, is DAMVIQNPRYQVTQFGKPVTLSCSQTLNHNVMYWYQQKSSQAPKLLFHYYDKDFNNEADTPDNFQSRRPNTSFCFLDIRSPGLGDTAMYLCATSRTDGDSPLHFGNGTRLTVT.

The chain's CDR3 is CASSWGTGTDTQYF. J is TRBJ2-3 and V is TRBV5-1. CDR1 and CDR2 from the germline V gene are SGHRS and YFSETQ. The CDR3 is made up of 14 amino acids.

CDR3 protein: CASSLGPGQANTGELFF. V is TRBV13 and J is TRBJ2-2; the D call from TCRdb, TRBD1, cannot be confirmed without DNA. Germline CDR1 reads PRHDT; CDR2 reads FYEKMQ (reference sequence). The length of the CDR3 is 17 residues.

This chain uses TRBV5-6 with TRBJ2-4. The CDR3 extends over 15 amino acids. The germline gives CDR1 SGHDT, CDR2 YYEEEE. CDR3 region: CASSLYRVAKNIQYF.

The chain carries TRBV29-1 and TRBJ2-7; checking the TCRdb D call of TRBD2 is not possible without DNA. The CDR3 is 14 amino acids. Looked up from germline, CDR1 is SQVTM and CDR2 is ANQGSEA. CDR3 in amino acids: CSVGLAGGPGEQYF.

This chain connects TRBV12-3 or TRBV12-4 to TRBJ2-7; TCRdb indicates TRBD1, and absent DNA this call remains unverified. This CDR3 spans 17 amino acids. This CDR3 is CASSLEALGGFLYEQYF.

This chain uses TRBV11-3 with TRBJ2-5; TCRdb picks TRBD1, but there is no DNA to check that call. From germline, CDR1 is SGHNT and CDR2 YENEEA. The CDR3 contains 16 residues. The CDR3 spells CASSLRDPVDFETQYF.

The chain has TRBV6-1 and TRBJ1-1. The CDR3 covers 17 residues. CDR1 is MNHNS, CDR2 SASEGT, per germline. CDR3 sequence: CASSVPGRLVSATEAFF.

V and J are TRBV6-1 and TRBJ2-3; the TCRdb D gene call, TRBD2, has no DNA to confirm it. The CDR3 is made up of 16 amino acids. Germline-derived CDR1 and CDR2 are MNHNS and SASEGT. This CDR3 is CATETVAGGNTDTQYF.

The chain joins TRBV6-6 to TRBJ2-3. This CDR3 has 11 amino acids. CDR1 and CDR2 from the germline V gene are MNHNY and SVGAGI (reference sequence). CDR3 amino acids: CATSRTDTQYF.

V usage is TRBV7-3 and J usage is TRBJ2-1; TCRdb's D gene call, TRBD2, goes unchecked for lack of DNA. Germline V gives CDR1 SGHTA, CDR2 FQGTGA. This CDR3 contains 14 residues. This chain's CDR3 is CASSSQTSGSRQFF.

The V gene is TRBV6-5, the J gene TRBJ2-7. CDR1 and CDR2 (germline): MNHEY, SVGAGI. This CDR3 contains 14 residues. The CDR3 loop reads CASSYSVGSNEQYF.

This rearrangement joins TRBV15 to TRBJ1-5; TCRdb selects TRBD1, and the lack of DNA leaves this call unchecked. Germline CDR1 LNHNV, CDR2 YYDKDF (reference sequence). There are 15 residues in the CDR3. CDR3 loop: CATSRVQAYNQPQHF.

V usage is TRBV9 and J usage is TRBJ2-1. CDR1 and CDR2 from the germline V gene are SGDLS and YYNGEE. The CDR3 runs to 11 residues. This chain's CDR3 is CASSANNEQFF.

This rearrangement joins TRBV5-1 to TRBJ2-2; absent DNA, TCRdb's TRBD1 call cannot be checked. Germline V gene data show CDR1 as SGHRS and CDR2 as YFSETQ. CDR3 length equals 15 residues. This chain's CDR3 is CASSLVVGDTGELFF.

The chain uses TRBV5-1 and TRBJ2-5; the TRBD1 assignment by TCRdb is unverifiable without DNA. Germline V lookup: CDR1 SGHRS, CDR2 YFSETQ. The CDR3 has 17 residues. The CDR3 spells CASSFFLDSTQEETQYF.

The chain links TRBV3-1 to TRBJ1-6. The CDR3 is 15 residues long. Germline CDR1 is LGHDT and CDR2 is YNNKEL (reference sequence). The chain's CDR3 is CASSQEESLWSPLHF.

The gene calls are TRBV5-6 and TRBJ2-7. The CDR3 extends over 12 amino acids. Per the germline V gene, CDR1 is SGHDT and CDR2 is YYEEEE. CDR3: CASSVRSYEQYF.

The chain links TRBV29-1 to TRBJ2-3; TCRdb proposes TRBD2, but this gene call is untestable without DNA. The CDR3 runs to 14 residues. The germline V gene encodes CDR1 SQVTM and CDR2 ANQGSEA. CDR3 loop: CSVGGTPSPDTQYF.

The CDR3 loop is CASSVAILGNEQFF. This chain connects TRBV9 to TRBJ2-1. The CDR3 spans 14 residues. Germline CDR1 is SGDLS and CDR2 is YYNGEE. Filled out from reference TRBV9 and TRBJ2-1, the complete variable domain reads DSGVTQTPKHLITATGQRVTLRCSPRSGDLSVYWYQQSLDQGLQFLIQYYNGEERAKGNILERFSAQQFPDLHSELNLSSLELGDSALYFCASSVAILGNEQFFGPGTRLTVL.

The chain joins TRBV6-1 to TRBJ1-2; TCRdb's D call, TRBD1, is unchecked because there is no DNA. CDR1 is MNHNS and CDR2 is SASEGT in the germline V gene. This CDR3 is built from 15 residues. The CDR3 protein is CASRDRGALNYGYTF.

The chain combines TRBV7-6 with TRBJ2-1; TCRdb's D gene call, TRBD2, goes unchecked for lack of DNA. This CDR3 comprises 13 residues. Germline assignment: CDR1 SGHVS and CDR2 FNYEAQ. The chain's CDR3 is CASSLPLAGEQFF.